These 31 T cell receptor beta chains were sequenced from one sample in a study of cytomegalovirus exposure and HLA in healthy donors. The PCR had 60 Vbeta and 13 Jbeta primers. Sequenced by immunoSEQ multiplex PCR; TCRdb stores in-frame clones only, minus some. The sample records roughly 150,000 clones, roughly 80% being singletons. The material sequenced was PBMCs. The receptors shown here come from a man aged 18 to 30 in good health and CMV-seropositive.

This sequence joins TRBV20-1 and TRBJ1-2, with D uncertain. Germline V CDR1 and CDR2: DFQATT, SNEGSKA (reference sequence). CDR3 length: 8 residues. CDR3 in amino acids: CSFPGYTF. The CDR3 DNA follows: TGCAGCTTTCCGGGCTACACCTTC.

This chain joins TRBV30 and TRBJ2-5; D is unresolved. Germline CDR1 and CDR2: GTSNPN and SVGIG (reference sequence). V lost 0 bases to trimming and J lost 5 bases, with 4 bases between them. The CDR3 runs to 11 residues. The DNA for the CDR3 is TGTGCCTGGAGTGTACGGGAGACCCAGTACTTC. Its translation: CAWSVRETQYF.

This chain uses TRBV19 with TRBJ2-7; weak D call: TRBD1 (6 bases). The CDR3 is 15 amino acids. Looked up from germline, CDR1 is LNHDA and CDR2 is SQIVND (reference sequence). Trimming took off 5 bases at V and 6 bases at J, with 20 bases between the two ends. CDR3: CASSSFTARGGEQYF. The DNA of the CDR3 is TGTGCCAGTAGTTCCTTCACGGCCCGAGGGGGCGAGCAGTACTTC. The whole variable domain, filled in from reference TRBV19 and TRBJ2-7, reads DGGITQSPKYLFRKEGQNVTLSCEQNLNHDAMYWYRQDPGQGLRLIYYSQIVNDFQKGDIAEGYSVSREKKESFPLTVTSAQKNPTAFYLCASSSFTARGGEQYFGPGTRLTVT.

In its sample, this clone was seen once. The chain recombines TRBV30 with TRBJ2-7; 8 bases are a match to TRBD2. V shed 0 bases and J 4 bases; nucleotides not matched to a gene: 5. The CDR3 length is 14 residues. Looked up from germline, CDR1 is GTSNPN and CDR2 is SVGIG (reference sequence). CDR3 nucleotide sequence: TGTGCCTGGAGTGTGAGCGGGAGTTATTACGAGCAGTACTTC. Residues: CAWSVSGSYYEQYF.

The J gene is TRBJ2-3, the V gene TRBV7-3; no clear D. Germline V gene data show CDR1 as SGHTA and CDR2 as FQGTGA. The CDR3 consists of 13 residues. Between the trimmed V and J ends, which lost 5 bases and 4 bases, there was a span of 10 bases. The CDR3 spells CASSRAEADTQYF. The CDR3 DNA follows: TGTGCCAGCAGCCGAGCCGAGGCAGATACGCAGTATTTT.

This clone appeared a single time. The chain has TRBV5-1 and TRBJ1-2, with 7 positions matching TRBD1. The CDR3 extends over 13 amino acids. V dropped 3 bases and J dropped 5; count of bases not matched to a gene: 4. Germline V gene sequence: CDR1 SGHRS, CDR2 YFSETQ. The CDR3 region has the DNA TGCGCCAGCAGCTATGGGACAGCGTATGGCTACACCTTC. Encoded protein: CASSYGTAYGYTF.

The rearrangement uses TRBV7-9 and TRBJ2-5; 9 bases align to TRBD2. The CDR3 consists of 14 residues. The germline V gene has CDR1 SEHNR and CDR2 FQNEAQ (reference sequence). Trimming took 5 bases from V and 4 from J; bases not matched to a gene: 5. Written as DNA, the CDR3 is TGTGCCAGCAGCCACGGGACTAGCTCAGAGACCCAGTACTTC. It encodes CASSHGTSSETQYF. Full variable domain (missing parts from reference TRBV7-9 and TRBJ2-5): DTGVSQNPRHKITKRGQNVTFRCDPISEHNRLYWYRQTLGQGPEFLTYFQNEAQLEKSRLLSDRFSAERPKGSFSTLEIQRTEQGDSAMYLCASSHGTSSETQYFGPGTRLLVL.

This rearrangement joins TRBV28 to TRBJ2-2, with TRBD2 identical over 10 bases. Germline V CDR1 and CDR2: MDHEN, SYDVKM. CDR3 length: 15 residues. V trimming: 6 bases; J trimming: 1 base; junction bases outside the gene matches: 2. The CDR3 bases are TGTGCCAGCAGCTCTAGCGGGAGGAACACCGGGGAGCTGTTTTTT. Amino acid sequence: CASSSSGRNTGELFF.

This clone has a single count. This sequence joins TRBV7-3 and TRBJ2-5; 7 bases agree with TRBD1. CDR1 and CDR2 from the germline V gene are SGHTA and FQGTGA. This CDR3 comprises 13 residues. Losses at the gene ends were 5 bases for V and 4 bases for J; bases not matched to a gene: 4. The DNA of the CDR3 is TGTGCCAGCAGCGCTTGGACAGGAGAGACCCAGTACTTC. Its protein product is CASSAWTGETQYF.

This chain links TRBV10-2 with TRBJ2-7; D may be TRBD2 (6 bases). Trimming removed 8 bases at V and 5 bases at J, with 19 bases between. Germline V gene data show CDR1 as WSHSY and CDR2 as SAAADI. CDR3 length equals 14 residues. CDR3 in amino acids: CASSKAGLWDEQYF. Here the CDR3 DNA reads TGCGCCAGCTCCAAGGCGGGACTCTGGGACGAGCAGTACTTC.

The chain employs TRBV7-9 and TRBJ1-3, with TRBD1 as a possible D gene (5 bases). This CDR3 is built from 17 residues. V was clipped by 2 bases and J by 0 bases, with 14 bases between them. The V gene's germline CDR1 is SEHNR and CDR2 FQNEAQ (reference sequence). The CDR3, as DNA: TGTGCCAGCAGCTTAAGACCCCCGGACACCTCTGGAAACACCATATATTTT. The encoded protein is CASSLRPPDTSGNTIYF. The entire variable domain, with the rest obtained from reference TRBV7-9 and TRBJ1-3, is as follows: DTGVSQNPRHKITKRGQNVTFRCDPISEHNRLYWYRQTLGQGPEFLTYFQNEAQLEKSRLLSDRFSAERPKGSFSTLEIQRTEQGDSAMYLCASSLRPPDTSGNTIYFGEGSWLTVV.

V usage is TRBV11-2 and J usage is TRBJ2-7; tentatively, D is TRBD1 (5 bases). CDR1 and CDR2 from the germline V gene are SGHAT and FQNNGV. This CDR3 is built from 13 residues. V lost 0 bases and J 6 bases, leaving 9 bases between the germline ends. CDR3: CASSLEQVGEQYF. CDR3 bases: TGTGCCAGCAGCTTAGAACAGGTCGGCGAGCAGTACTTC.

The rearrangement links TRBV6-1 to TRBJ2-7; a weak D match, TRBD2 (5 bases). Trimming cost V 2 bases and J 3 bases, with 14 bases left between them. Germline CDR1 MNHNS, CDR2 SASEGT. This CDR3 contains 15 residues. In DNA form, the CDR3 reads TGTGCCAGCAGTGAAAATCTTCCCCGGGGCTACGAGCAGTACTTC. Protein product: CASSENLPRGYEQYF.

The rearrangement links TRBV4-1 to TRBJ2-7, with 10 bases fitting TRBD2. Unmatched junction bases numbered 1, after V lost 0 bases and J lost 2 bases. The germline gives CDR1 MGHRA, CDR2 YSYEKL. There are 15 residues in the CDR3. The DNA for the CDR3 is TGCGCCAGCAGCCAAGATCTAGCGGGAGCCTACGAGCAGTACTTC. Protein sequence: CASSQDLAGAYEQYF.

The chain has TRBV5-6 and TRBJ2-3; 7 bases are shared with TRBD2. Germline values: CDR1 SGHDT, CDR2 YYEEEE. The CDR3 consists of 15 residues. V lost 1 base, J lost 5 bases, and 7 bases stayed unmatched. CDR3 nucleotide sequence: TGTGCCAGCAGCTTGATGGCGGGAGCGGTAGATACGCAGTATTTT. Amino acids: CASSLMAGAVDTQYF.

This clone showed up just a few times. The rearrangement joins TRBV18 to TRBJ2-1; 11 bases match TRBD2. The V gene end was trimmed by 0 bases and the J gene end by 9 bases; junction bases not matched to a gene: 7. The germline CDR1 and CDR2 sequences are KGHSH and LQKENI. The CDR3 totals 16 residues. The CDR3 sequence: CASSPPGSGRAGEQFF. The CDR3 nucleotides are TGTGCCAGCTCACCACCGGGTAGCGGGAGGGCGGGTGAGCAGTTCTTC.

The gene calls are TRBV5-1 and TRBJ2-1; TRBD1 agrees at 12 bases. The V gene's germline CDR1 is SGHRS and CDR2 YFSETQ. The CDR3 loop spans 14 amino acids. With 4 bases clipped from V and 9 bases from J, the junction kept 5 bases outside the gene matches. As DNA, the CDR3 is TGCGCCAGCAGCACCGGGACAGGGGGCGGTGAGCAGTTCTTC. Translation: CASSTGTGGGEQFF.

This clone has more than one count but fewer than ten. The chain joins TRBV6-6 to TRBJ1-5; D remains unclear. V dropped 5 bases and J dropped 5 bases, with 13 bases sitting between them. Germline V CDR1 and CDR2: MNHNY, SVGAGI (reference sequence). CDR3 size: 14 residues. Here the CDR3 reads CASSTTWRDQPQHF. CDR3 DNA: TGTGCCAGCAGTACGACCTGGAGGGATCAGCCCCAGCATTTT.

The rearrangement links TRBV27 to TRBJ2-3, with 10 bases fitting TRBD2. The CDR3 length is 16 residues. Germline V gene data show CDR1 as MNHEY and CDR2 as SMNVEV (reference sequence). The V segment lost 2 bases and the J segment 1 base; nucleotides outside the gene matches: 3. The CDR3 here is CASSLLAGVRTDTQYF. The DNA of the CDR3 is TGTGCCAGCAGTTTACTAGCGGGGGTTCGCACAGATACGCAGTATTTT.

The chain is built from TRBV6-1 and TRBJ1-5; a weak D match, TRBD1 (5 bases). Looked up from germline, CDR1 is MNHNS and CDR2 is SASEGT. CDR3 length: 14 amino acids. Trimming took off 7 bases at V and 0 bases at J, with 10 bases between the two ends. Here the CDR3 reads CASMKDISNQPQHF. The CDR3 region has the DNA TGTGCCAGCATGAAGGACATTAGCAATCAGCCCCAGCATTTT.

This rearrangement joins TRBV7-6 to TRBJ1-1, with a weak D call TRBD1 (5 bases). The CDR3 length is 13 residues. CDR1 and CDR2 (germline): SGHVS, FNYEAQ. Trimming took off 6 bases at V and 2 bases at J, with 10 bases between the two ends. The CDR3 protein is CASSRQLNTEAFF. The DNA of the CDR3 is TGTGCCAGCAGTAGACAGCTAAACACTGAAGCTTTCTTT.

This clone was seen more than once but under ten times. The V gene is TRBV11-2, the J gene TRBJ1-1; 7 bases are a match to TRBD1. V lost 5 bases, J lost 0 bases, and 6 bases stayed unmatched. Germline assignment: CDR1 SGHAT and CDR2 FQNNGV. The CDR3 has 15 amino acids. The CDR3 spells CASSQRTGVNTEAFF. The CDR3 nucleotides read TGTGCCAGCAGCCAAAGAACAGGGGTGAACACTGAAGCTTTCTTT. Variable domain in full (rest from reference TRBV11-2 and TRBJ1-1): EAGVAQSPRYKIIEKRQSVAFWCNPISGHATLYWYQQILGQGPKLLIQFQNNGVVDDSQLPKDRFSAERLKGVDSTLKIQPAKLEDSAVYLCASSQRTGVNTEAFFGQGTRLTVV.

This rearrangement joins TRBV28 to TRBJ1-2, with D possibly TRBD1 on 6 matching bases. This CDR3 spans 16 amino acids. Trimming stripped 10 bases from V and 2 bases from J, with 23 bases between. Per the germline V gene, CDR1 is MDHEN and CDR2 is SYDVKM. CDR3 loop: CAIPLAGGAINYGYTF. CDR3 coding DNA: TGTGCCATCCCTTTGGCGGGGGGGGCGATAAACTATGGCTACACCTTC.

The chain carries TRBV19 and TRBJ1-1; D remains unclear. Between the trimmed V and J ends, which lost 7 bases and 5 bases, there was a span of 17 bases. The CDR3 spans 14 residues. The V gene's germline CDR1 is LNHDA and CDR2 SQIVND (reference sequence). CDR3 sequence: CASISGLGGTEAFF. The CDR3, as DNA: TGTGCCAGTATAAGCGGGCTTGGCGGTACTGAAGCTTTCTTT.

This clone was detected only a few times. This rearrangement joins TRBV7-2 to TRBJ2-7; tentative D call: TRBD2 (5 bases). The germline V and J ends were trimmed by 6 bases and 3 bases, with 24 bases remaining between them. CDR1 is SGHTA and CDR2 is FQGNSA in the germline V gene. CDR3 length: 17 residues. The CDR3 sequence: CASSPNPSGLLGYEQYF. The CDR3 DNA sequence: TGTGCCAGCAGTCCTAATCCCAGCGGCCTATTGGGCTACGAGCAGTACTTC.

The CDR3 loop is CASKRAGGRNEQFF. DNA for the CDR3: TGTGCCAGCAAACGAGCGGGAGGCCGCAATGAGCAGTTCTTC. This chain links TRBV6-5 with TRBJ2-1; 9 bases agree with TRBD2. This CDR3 is 14 amino acids long. The ends lost 7 bases at V and 6 bases at J; junction bases unmatched: 7. Per the germline V gene, CDR1 is MNHEY and CDR2 is SVGAGI.

The rearrangement joins TRBV27 to TRBJ1-2; no definite D call. Deletions cut 8 bases from V and 0 bases from J, with 19 bases between. CDR1 is MNHEY and CDR2 is SMNVEV in the germline V gene (reference sequence). The CDR3 contains 16 residues. In nucleotides, the CDR3 is TGTGCCAGCGGCCGACTCCCGGAGGGTTCTAACTATGGCTACACCTTC. Protein: CASGRLPEGSNYGYTF.

The chain uses TRBV5-1 and TRBJ2-5; 7 bases are a match to TRBD1. The CDR3 consists of 16 residues. Losses at the gene ends were 1 base for V and 4 bases for J; bases not matched to a gene: 10. Germline V gene sequence: CDR1 SGHRS, CDR2 YFSETQ. The CDR3, as DNA: TGCGCCAGCAGCTTGCTGGACAGGTCAATTCGAGAGACCCAGTACTTC. Translating gives CASSLLDRSIRETQYF.

This clone was counted only a few times. The junction shows a germline mismatch at one end, possibly a read error. This chain connects TRBV7-3 to TRBJ2-3, with D uncertain. CDR3 size: 18 residues. In germline, CDR1 is SGHTA, CDR2 FQGTGA. CDR3 nucleotides: TGTGCCAGCAGCTTAATTGGCGGAACGTCAAAAAAAGATACGCAGTATCATTTT. It specifies CASSLIGGTSKKDTQYHF.

The rearrangement links TRBV28 to TRBJ2-7, with TRBD2 identical over 12 bases. The CDR3 consists of 13 residues. The V gene end was trimmed by 8 bases and the J gene end by 7 bases; junction bases not matched to a gene: 6. Germline V lookup: CDR1 MDHEN, CDR2 SYDVKM. The CDR3 bases are TGTGCCAGCCGACTAGCGGGGGTGGGGGAGCAGTACTTC. Translated: CASRLAGVGEQYF.

This clone was detected only a few times. The rearrangement joins TRBV2 to TRBJ2-1; D gene uncertain. The CDR3 covers 16 residues. CDR1 SNHLY and CDR2 FYNNEI come from the germline V gene. V gave up 2 bases and J gave up 0 bases, with 11 bases separating them. The chain's CDR3 is CASSERARSSYNEQFF. The CDR3 DNA is TGTGCCAGCAGTGAAAGAGCGAGGAGCTCCTACAATGAGCAGTTCTTC.